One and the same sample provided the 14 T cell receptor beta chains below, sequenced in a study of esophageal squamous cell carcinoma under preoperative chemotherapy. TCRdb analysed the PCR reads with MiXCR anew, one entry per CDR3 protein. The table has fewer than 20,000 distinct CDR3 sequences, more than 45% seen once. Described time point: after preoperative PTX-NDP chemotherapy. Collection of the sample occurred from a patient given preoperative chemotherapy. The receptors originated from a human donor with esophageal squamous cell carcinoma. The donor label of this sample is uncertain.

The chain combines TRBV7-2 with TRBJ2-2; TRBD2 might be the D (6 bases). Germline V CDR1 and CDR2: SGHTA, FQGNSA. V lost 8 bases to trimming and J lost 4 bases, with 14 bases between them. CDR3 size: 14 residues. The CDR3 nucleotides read TGTGCCAGCGGAGGGTCCCTAACCACCGGGGAGCTGTTTTTT. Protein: CASGGSLTTGELFF.

The CDR3 here is CASSSSSLGQGIGALYF. DNA for the CDR3: TGTGCCAGCAGCTCCTCTAGTCTCGGACAGGGCATCGGGGCGCTGTATTTT. This chain joins TRBV11-3 and TRBJ2-3; 8 bases are a match to TRBD1. Germline CDR1 and CDR2: SGHNT and YENEEA. The V segment lost 4 bases and the J segment 14 bases; nucleotides outside the gene matches: 23. The CDR3 covers 17 residues.

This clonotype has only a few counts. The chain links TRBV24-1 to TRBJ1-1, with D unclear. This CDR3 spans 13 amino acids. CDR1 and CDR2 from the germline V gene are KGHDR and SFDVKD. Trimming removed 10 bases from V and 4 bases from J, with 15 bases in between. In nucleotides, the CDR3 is TGTGCCACGGTGGGTGGAGAGGGCACTGAAGCTTTCTTT. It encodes CATVGGEGTEAFF.

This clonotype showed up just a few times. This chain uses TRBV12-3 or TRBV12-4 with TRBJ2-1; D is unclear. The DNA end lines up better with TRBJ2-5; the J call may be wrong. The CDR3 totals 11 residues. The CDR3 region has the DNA TGTGCCAGCAGTTTGCAGCAGACCCAGTACTTC. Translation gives CASSLQQTQYF.

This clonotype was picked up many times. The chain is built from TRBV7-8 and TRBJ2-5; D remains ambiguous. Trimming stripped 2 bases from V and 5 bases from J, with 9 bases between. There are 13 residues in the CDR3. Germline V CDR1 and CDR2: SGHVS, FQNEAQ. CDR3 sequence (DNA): TGTGCCAGCAGCTTAACCGTGTCGGAGACCCAGTACTTC. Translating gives CASSLTVSETQYF.

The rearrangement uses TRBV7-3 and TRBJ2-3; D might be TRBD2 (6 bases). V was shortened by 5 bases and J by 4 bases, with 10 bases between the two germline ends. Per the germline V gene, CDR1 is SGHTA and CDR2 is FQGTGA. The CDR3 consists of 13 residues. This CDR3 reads CASSILAPDTQYF. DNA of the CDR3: TGTGCCAGCAGCATACTAGCACCAGATACGCAGTATTTT.

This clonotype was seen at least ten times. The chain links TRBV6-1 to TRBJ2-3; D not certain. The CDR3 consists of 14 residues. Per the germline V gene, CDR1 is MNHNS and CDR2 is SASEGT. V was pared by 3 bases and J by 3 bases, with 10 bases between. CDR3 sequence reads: CASSDGPSTDTQYF. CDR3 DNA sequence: TGTGCCAGCAGTGACGGACCCTCAACAGATACGCAGTATTTT.

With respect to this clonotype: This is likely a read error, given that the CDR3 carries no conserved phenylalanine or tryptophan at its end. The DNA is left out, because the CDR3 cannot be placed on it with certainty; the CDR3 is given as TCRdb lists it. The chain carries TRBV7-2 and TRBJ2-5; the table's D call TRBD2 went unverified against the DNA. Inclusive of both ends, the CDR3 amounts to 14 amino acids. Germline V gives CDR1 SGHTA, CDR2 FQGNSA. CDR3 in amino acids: CASSPTGEKETRLS.

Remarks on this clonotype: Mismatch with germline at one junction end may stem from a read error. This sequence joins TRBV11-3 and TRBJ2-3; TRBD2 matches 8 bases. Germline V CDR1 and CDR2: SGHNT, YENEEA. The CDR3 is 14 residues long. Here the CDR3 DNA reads TGTGCCAGCAGCGGCGGGGGGAACACCGGGACGCAGTTTTTT. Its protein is CASSGGGNTGTQFF. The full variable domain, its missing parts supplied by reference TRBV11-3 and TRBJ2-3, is EAGVVQSPRYKIIEKKQPVAFWCNPISGHNTLYWYLQNLGQGPELLIRYENEEAVDDSQLPKDRFSAERLKGVDSTLKIQPAELGDSAVYLCASSGGGNTGTQFFGPGTRLTVL.

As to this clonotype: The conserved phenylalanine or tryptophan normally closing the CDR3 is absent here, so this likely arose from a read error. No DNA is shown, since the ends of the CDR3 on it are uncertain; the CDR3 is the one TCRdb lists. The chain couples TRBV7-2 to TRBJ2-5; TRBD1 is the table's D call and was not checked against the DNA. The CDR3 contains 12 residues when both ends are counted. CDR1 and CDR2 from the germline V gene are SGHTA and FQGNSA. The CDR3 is CACAQGPASQLL.

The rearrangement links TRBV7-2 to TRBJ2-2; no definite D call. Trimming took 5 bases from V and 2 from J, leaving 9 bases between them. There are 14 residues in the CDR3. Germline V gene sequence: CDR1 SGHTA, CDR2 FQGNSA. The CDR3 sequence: CASSPSFNTGELFF. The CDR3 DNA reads TGTGCCAGCAGCCCATCATTTAACACCGGGGAGCTGTTTTTT.

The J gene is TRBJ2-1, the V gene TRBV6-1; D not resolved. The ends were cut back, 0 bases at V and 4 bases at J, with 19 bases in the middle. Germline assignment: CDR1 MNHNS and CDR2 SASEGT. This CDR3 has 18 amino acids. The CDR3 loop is CASSEAISGSRLYNEQFF. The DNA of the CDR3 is TGTGCCAGCAGTGAAGCGATATCCGGGTCCAGACTTTACAATGAGCAGTTCTTC.

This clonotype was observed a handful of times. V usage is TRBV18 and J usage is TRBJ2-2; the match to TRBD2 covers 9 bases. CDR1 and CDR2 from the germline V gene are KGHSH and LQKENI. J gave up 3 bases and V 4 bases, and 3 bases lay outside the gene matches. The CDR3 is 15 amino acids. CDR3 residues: CASSLSGSHTGELFF. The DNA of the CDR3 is TGTGCCAGCTCACTTAGCGGGAGTCACACCGGGGAGCTGTTTTTT.

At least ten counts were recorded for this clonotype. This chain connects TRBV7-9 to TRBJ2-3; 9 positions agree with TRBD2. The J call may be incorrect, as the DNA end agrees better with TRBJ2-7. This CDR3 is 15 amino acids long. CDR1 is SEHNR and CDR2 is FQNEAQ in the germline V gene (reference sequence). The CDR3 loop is CASSSAGGATYEQYF. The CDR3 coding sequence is TGTGCCAGCAGTTCCGCGGGGGGGGCGACCTACGAGCAGTACTTC.